This T cell receptor beta chain was captured by sequencing in a study of PD-1 blockade in mismatch repair-deficient tumors. At the level of the study: Patients had around twelve mismatch repair-deficient cancer types, all previously treated and progressing.

Germline V gives CDR1 SGHTA, CDR2 FQGTGA. The V segment lost 4 bases and the J segment 7 bases; nucleotides outside the gene matches: 6. This CDR3 has 15 amino acids. Indicated time point: approximately 9-day in vitro stimulation with candidate neoantigen peptide 6. Each of seven or eight ELISpot-reactive candidate peptides was used for roughly 11-day stimulation. On this clone: Its antigen is still unknown.

Profiled with immunoSEQ multiplex PCR; TCRdb holds only in-frame clones, not every one. The table shows about 14,000 clones, with roughly nine tenths occurring only once. The material was cells cultured in vitro, obtained from a patient treated with pembrolizumab. The rearrangement links TRBV7-3 to TRBJ2-1; 11 bases agree with TRBD2. The receptor comes from an adult with mismatch repair-deficient cancer. Here the CDR3 reads CASSSLAGVVNEQFF. CDR3 DNA sequence: TGTGCCAGCAGCTCACTAGCGGGAGTGGTTAATGAGCAGTTCTTC.